These 5 T cell receptor beta chains came from one sample sequenced in a study of T cell repertoires in ileal Crohn's disease. Repertoires were generated with immunoSEQ multiplex PCR, while TCRdb's copy carries only in-frame clones and drops some. This repertoire shows approximately 27,000 clones, roughly 81% found once; its top ten account for 4.5% to 6%. Specimen: ileal tissue. Every receptor here comes from an adult with Crohn's disease.

This clone was picked up a small number of times. The chain recombines TRBV7-2 with TRBJ2-3; TRBD2 aligns across 12 bases. The CDR3 has 14 amino acids. The germline V gene has CDR1 SGHTA and CDR2 FQGNSA. Germline trimming cut 4 bases from V and 14 bases from J; bases unmatched to any gene: 10. In DNA, the CDR3 is TGTGCCAGCAGCTCTCGCCCTAGCGGGGGGGCGGGGTATTTT. Amino acid sequence: CASSSRPSGGAGYF.

The V and J genes are TRBV27 and TRBJ1-2; 10 nucleotides agree with TRBD1. This CDR3 has 18 residues. V shed 0 bases, J shed 4 bases, and the junction held 11 bases outside the gene matches. CDR1 is MNHEY and CDR2 is SMNVEV in the germline V gene (reference sequence). This CDR3 reads CASSLSSTPGQGIYGYTF. The CDR3 coding sequence is TGTGCCAGCAGTTTATCAAGCACGCCGGGACAGGGGATCTATGGCTACACCTTC.

The genes are TRBV10-3 and TRBJ2-5, with 7 bases matching TRBD1. V lost 4 bases, J lost 3 bases, and 2 bases stayed unmatched. The CDR3 has 13 amino acids. Germline CDR1 is ENHRY and CDR2 is SYGVKD. The CDR3 coding sequence is TGTGCCATCAGTGCAGGGGGAAAAGAGACCCAGTACTTC. Protein sequence: CAISAGGKETQYF.

The V call is TRBV5-5, the J call TRBJ1-2; D perhaps matches TRBD1 (6 bases). This CDR3 contains 15 residues. Germline V gene lookup returns CDR1 SGHKS and CDR2 YYEKEE (reference sequence). V was pared by 2 bases and J by 4 bases, with 15 bases between. The CDR3 nucleotides read TGTGCCAGCAGCTTATTGGGGGCGGCTAGCTATGGCTACACCTTC. The encoded protein is CASSLLGAASYGYTF. The full variable domain, in which reference TRBV5-5 and TRBJ1-2 provide the parts outside the CDR3, is DAGVTQSPTHLIKTRGQQVTLRCSPISGHKSVSWYQQVLGQGPQFIFQYYEKEERGRGNFPDRFSARQFPNYSSELNVNALLLGDSALYLCASSLLGAASYGYTFGSGTRLTVV.

This clone appeared a few times. The rearrangement joins TRBV10-3 to TRBJ2-7; TRBD1 aligns across 9 bases. Per the germline V gene, CDR1 is ENHRY and CDR2 is SYGVKD. This CDR3 comprises 15 residues. The junction had 13 bases not matched to a gene; V was cut back by 6 bases and J by 7 bases. The CDR3 here is CAISVTGTGPEEQYF. CDR3 nucleotide sequence: TGTGCCATCAGCGTAACCGGGACAGGGCCGGAGGAGCAGTACTTC.